Here is one T cell receptor (beta chain) with its context. This entry is derived from a study of regulatory T cells in long-lasting Graves disease. Study in general: Antithyroid drug exposure in newly diagnosed Graves' patients had lasted under 3 months.

Investigators prepared the TCR beta libraries by applying iRepertoire HTBI primers and Arm-PCR of CDR3 regions. TCRdb analysed the multiplex PCR reads with MiXCR anew, one entry per CDR3 protein. This sample has hundreds of thousands of distinct CDR3 sequences; 15% to 17% occur once, and the top ten carry about 20%. Regarding time point: newly diagnosed GD, antithyroid drugs for less than 3 months. PBMC-derived RNA was used for the TCR library. The ends lost 9 bases at V and 0 bases at J; junction bases unmatched: 21. The germline V gene has CDR1 SGHVS and CDR2 FQNEAQ. The CDR3 spans 20 residues. The rearrangement uses TRBV7-8 and TRBJ2-2; 8 bases map to TRBD2. Specimen: peripheral blood mononuclear cells (PBMCs), collected at new diagnosis, from a patient treated with antithyroid drugs. This TCR derives from a female donor with Graves disease. DNA of the CDR3: TGTGCCAGTCGGGGGGGGTCTCTCCGGGGCCTAGCGGCGAACACCGGGGAGCTGTTTTTT. Its protein product is CASRGGSLRGLAANTGELFF.